The 27 T cell receptor beta chains reported below all come from one sample, sequenced in a study of cytomegalovirus exposure and HLA in healthy donors. The study ran its PCR with 60 Vbeta and 13 Jbeta primers. Profiling relied on immunoSEQ multiplex PCR, and the TCRdb table lists in-frame clones only, not all of them. The sample includes roughly 92,000 clones, 80% of them seen just once. The specimen was PBMCs. Source of these receptors: a woman aged 50 to 60 in good health and CMV-seropositive.

This clone was seen a few times. This chain links TRBV5-4 with TRBJ2-7, with 14 bases identical to TRBD2. Germline CDR1 reads SGHNT; CDR2 reads YYREEE (reference sequence). V trimming: 3 bases; J trimming: 3 bases; junction bases outside the gene matches: 2. The CDR3 extends over 15 amino acids. CDR3 loop: CASSSGTSGGYEQYV. Here the CDR3 DNA reads TGTGCCAGCAGCTCCGGGACTAGCGGGGGCTACGAGCAGTACGTC.

This chain uses TRBV11-2 with TRBJ2-1, with a tentative D call TRBD2 (7 bases). CDR3 length: 16 residues. Per the germline V gene, CDR1 is SGHAT and CDR2 is FQNNGV. Trimming pared 3 bases from V and 3 bases from J, leaving 15 bases between. The CDR3 loop reads CASSFGRGGYYNEQFF. As DNA, the CDR3 is TGTGCCAGCAGCTTCGGGCGCGGGGGCTACTACAATGAGCAGTTCTTC.

The chain carries TRBV11-2 and TRBJ1-3, with TRBD1 matching 8 bases. This CDR3 contains 16 residues. V trimming: 5 bases; J trimming: 0 bases; junction bases outside the gene matches: 6. Germline CDR1 and CDR2: SGHAT and FQNNGV. In DNA form, the CDR3 reads TGTGCCAGCAGCAAAAGGACAGGGTTCTCTGGAAACACCATATATTTT. Protein product: CASSKRTGFSGNTIYF.

The V and J genes are TRBV30 and TRBJ1-1; 7 bases align to TRBD1. Trimming cost V 7 bases and J 6 bases; bases outside gene matches: 8. The CDR3 is made up of 12 amino acids. Germline lookup yields CDR1 GTSNPN and CDR2 SVGIG (reference sequence). CDR3 sequence (DNA): TGTGCCTTTTCAGGGGGGAGGTCTGAAGCTTTCTTT. It is translated as CAFSGGRSEAFF.

The chain uses TRBV7-2 and TRBJ1-1, with 10 bases matching TRBD1. Trimming at V came to 4 bases and at J to 1 base, leaving 3 bases not matched to a gene. Germline loops: CDR1 SGHTA, CDR2 FQGNSA. This CDR3 contains 15 residues. This CDR3 reads CASSWTGGGNTEAFF. CDR3 sequence (DNA): TGTGCCAGCAGCTGGACAGGGGGAGGGAACACTGAAGCTTTCTTT.

The gene calls are TRBV19 and TRBJ1-1, with D uncertain. Germline V gives CDR1 LNHDA, CDR2 SQIVND (reference sequence). V lost 5 bases, J lost 0 bases, and 10 bases lay in between. The length of the CDR3 is 14 residues. CDR3 nucleotide sequence: TGTGCCAGTAGTTGGGCGGGGATGAACACTGAAGCTTTCTTT. This sequence encodes CASSWAGMNTEAFF.

This clone turned up a few times. This sequence joins TRBV9 and TRBJ2-3; D unclear. The CDR3 contains 13 residues. The V gene lost 9 bases and the J gene lost 4 bases, with 15 bases spanning the gap. From germline, CDR1 is SGDLS and CDR2 YYNGEE. The CDR3 here is CATHEVVADTQYF. As DNA, the CDR3 is TGTGCCACCCACGAGGTGGTGGCAGATACGCAGTATTTT. Full variable domain (remainder filled in from reference TRBV9 and TRBJ2-3): DSGVTQTPKHLITATGQRVTLRCSPRSGDLSVYWYQQSLDQGLQFLIQYYNGEERAKGNILERFSAQQFPDLHSELNLSSLELGDSALYFCATHEVVADTQYFGPGTRLTVL.

This clone has only one observation. This chain uses TRBV6-5 with TRBJ2-2; 10 bases agree with TRBD1. V lost 0 bases to trimming and J lost 4 bases; unmatched junction nucleotides: 2. The CDR3 length is 16 residues. CDR1 and CDR2 from the germline V gene are MNHEY and SVGAGI. The CDR3 reads CASSYSWTGGTGELFF. The DNA for the CDR3 is TGTGCCAGCAGTTACTCGTGGACAGGGGGCACCGGGGAGCTGTTTTTT.

The chain is built from TRBV5-1 and TRBJ2-2; D call uncertain. CDR3 size: 15 residues. Trimming shortened V by 0 bases and J by 2 bases, and 8 bases separated the two germline ends. From germline, CDR1 is SGHRS and CDR2 YFSETQ. As DNA, the CDR3 is TGCGCCAGCAGCTTGGCCTGGAGTAACACCGGGGAGCTGTTTTTT. Its translation is CASSLAWSNTGELFF.

The chain couples TRBV6-5 to TRBJ2-5; TRBD2 might be the D (5 bases). The germline V gene has CDR1 MNHEY and CDR2 SVGAGI. The CDR3 has 13 residues. V lost 2 bases and J lost 1, with 5 bases in between. The CDR3 is CASSYRGQETQYF. In nucleotides, the CDR3 is TGTGCCAGCAGTTACCGGGGCCAAGAGACCCAGTACTTC.

The chain combines TRBV9 with TRBJ1-2; TRBD1 aligns across 8 bases. The length of the CDR3 is 14 residues. Germline V gives CDR1 SGDLS, CDR2 YYNGEE. The V and J ends lost 4 bases and 0 bases, in that order; junction bases with no gene match: 2. The CDR3 region has the DNA TGTGCCAGCAGCACGACAGGGGCTAACTATGGCTACACCTTC. Translation: CASSTTGANYGYTF.

The chain couples TRBV10-3 to TRBJ2-7; 11 bases fit TRBD2. Germline values: CDR1 ENHRY, CDR2 SYGVKD. CDR3 length equals 15 residues. Germline trimming cut 0 bases from V and 5 bases from J; bases unmatched to any gene: 3. CDR3 in amino acids: CAISESVAGGNEQYF. CDR3 bases: TGTGCCATCAGTGAGTCGGTAGCGGGGGGGAACGAGCAGTACTTC.

The chain recombines TRBV4-1 with TRBJ1-5, with D unresolved. The V end was cut by 1 base, the J end by 8 bases, with 9 bases between. CDR1 and CDR2 (germline): MGHRA, YSYEKL. The CDR3 covers 13 residues. In DNA, the CDR3 is TGCGCCAGCAGCCAAGCGTCCGGGGAGCCCCAGCATTTT. It encodes CASSQASGEPQHF.

The sample holds a few counts of this clone. The rearrangement joins TRBV29-1 to TRBJ2-4; a possible D gene is TRBD1 (6 bases). The V end was cut by 3 bases, the J end by 7 bases, with 16 bases between. Germline V gene data show CDR1 as SQVTM and CDR2 as ANQGSEA. This CDR3 has 14 amino acids. The CDR3 is CSVDDEGGGNIQYF. The CDR3 DNA sequence: TGCAGCGTTGATGATGAGGGTGGGGGCAACATTCAGTACTTC.

The V and J genes are TRBV5-1 and TRBJ2-2; perhaps TRBD2 as D (6 bases). The CDR3 has 15 residues. V lost 0 bases to trimming and J lost 4 bases, with 10 bases between them. In germline, CDR1 is SGHRS, CDR2 YFSETQ. The CDR3 loop reads CASSLVRESTGELFF. DNA of the CDR3: TGCGCCAGCAGCTTGGTACGGGAGAGCACCGGGGAGCTGTTTTTT.

The chain recombines TRBV5-1 with TRBJ1-2, with TRBD1 matching over 7 bases. This CDR3 spans 14 amino acids. Germline-derived CDR1 and CDR2 are SGHRS and YFSETQ. The trim removed 3 bases at V and 4 bases at J, leaving 6 bases unmatched. CDR3 residues: CASSSPTGAYGYTF. Written as DNA, the CDR3 is TGCGCCAGCAGCTCGCCTACAGGGGCCTATGGCTACACCTTC.

V is TRBV4-1 and J is TRBJ2-5; 9 nucleotides match TRBD2. After removal of 4 bases from V and 3 bases from J, the junction contained 0 bases not matched to a gene. CDR3 length: 13 residues. Germline CDR1 reads MGHRA; CDR2 reads YSYEKL. The CDR3 spells CASSRLAEETQYF. In DNA form, the CDR3 reads TGCGCCAGCAGCCGACTAGCGGAAGAGACCCAGTACTTC.

This chain connects TRBV25-1 to TRBJ1-2; 7 bases align to TRBD1. The CDR3 covers 15 residues. The germline CDR1 and CDR2 sequences are MGHDK and SYGVNS. V gave up 6 bases and J gave up 5 bases; unmatched junction bases: 12. DNA for the CDR3: TGTGCCAGCAGGGACCCTAACAGGGGCGGTTATGGCTACACCTTC. It translates to CASRDPNRGGYGYTF.

The chain uses TRBV30 and TRBJ1-4, with D maybe TRBD1 (6 bases). Germline V lookup: CDR1 GTSNPN, CDR2 SVGIG (reference sequence). CDR3 length equals 15 residues. Trimming pared 0 bases from V and 7 bases from J, leaving 15 bases between. The CDR3 sequence: CAWSVTRGGSEKLFF. The CDR3 DNA sequence: TGTGCCTGGAGTGTAACCAGGGGAGGGAGTGAAAAACTGTTTTTT.

CDR3 bases: TGTGCCAGCAGCTATGGACAGGGGTCGGACAATGAGCAGTTCTTC. Its protein product is CASSYGQGSDNEQFF. This chain links TRBV5-8 with TRBJ2-1, with TRBD1 matching over 9 bases. The CDR3 is made up of 15 amino acids. Germline V gene sequence: CDR1 SGHTS, CDR2 YDEGEE. V lost 3 bases to trimming and J lost 5 bases; unmatched junction nucleotides: 6. Full variable domain (rest looked up from reference TRBV5-8 and TRBJ2-1): EAGVTQSPTHLIKTRGQQATLRCSPISGHTSVYWYQQALGLGLQFLLWYDEGEERNRGNFPPRFSGRQFPNYSSELNVNALELEDSALYLCASSYGQGSDNEQFFGPGTRLTVL.

The gene calls are TRBV6-6 and TRBJ2-7; the D is unclear. Trimming pared 6 bases from V and 0 bases from J, leaving 9 bases between. Germline assignment: CDR1 MNHNY and CDR2 SVGAGI (reference sequence). The CDR3 is 13 residues long. CDR3 nucleotide sequence: TGTGCCAGCAGAGACACTCTCTCCTACGAGCAGTACTTC. This sequence encodes CASRDTLSYEQYF.

The V gene is TRBV18, the J gene TRBJ1-6; weak D call: TRBD1 (6 bases). This CDR3 comprises 18 residues. Germline V gives CDR1 KGHSH, CDR2 LQKENI. The germline V and J ends were trimmed by 5 bases and 8 bases, with 25 bases remaining between them. Here the CDR3 DNA reads TGTGCCAGCTCAGTATCGGCCATTGGACAGCCCCCTTATTCACCCCTCCACTTT. Translated, it gives CASSVSAIGQPPYSPLHF.

The chain uses TRBV25-1 and TRBJ2-7, with TRBD2 matching 15 bases. This CDR3 has 14 residues. Per germline, CDR1 MGHDK and CDR2 SYGVNS. The V segment lost 6 bases and the J segment 4 bases; nucleotides outside the gene matches: 1. The CDR3 loop reads CASRGLAGGYEQYF. The DNA of the CDR3 is TGTGCCAGCAGGGGACTAGCGGGGGGTTACGAGCAGTACTTC.

The table lists this clone with a count of one. The rearrangement joins TRBV27 to TRBJ1-1; 9 bases match TRBD1. J was trimmed by 0 bases and V by 3 bases; bases with no gene match: 14. CDR1 is MNHEY, CDR2 SMNVEV, per germline (reference sequence). This CDR3 has 19 residues. The CDR3 loop reads CASSFIGRDRVRMNTEAFF. The CDR3 DNA sequence: TGTGCCAGCAGTTTTATCGGGAGGGACAGGGTACGAATGAACACTGAAGCTTTCTTT.

The V gene is TRBV18, the J gene TRBJ1-6; D perhaps matches TRBD1 (6 bases). CDR3 size: 16 residues. Trimming pared 4 bases from V and 5 bases from J, leaving 15 bases between. CDR1 and CDR2 (germline): KGHSH, LQKENI. DNA for the CDR3: TGTGCCAGCTCACACAGGACAGCCGCTAATAATTCACCCCTCCACTTT. Its protein is CASSHRTAANNSPLHF.

This clone was counted a single time. This sequence joins TRBV19 and TRBJ2-3, with unresolved D. Germline V gene lookup returns CDR1 LNHDA and CDR2 SQIVND (reference sequence). Trimming removed 6 bases at V and 3 bases at J, with 16 bases between. The CDR3 has 15 amino acids. The CDR3 sequence: CASRTFGGGTDTQYF. The CDR3 DNA follows: TGTGCCAGTAGGACTTTTGGCGGTGGTACAGATACGCAGTATTTT.

The chain is built from TRBV2 and TRBJ2-3, with D uncertain. Germline CDR1 SNHLY, CDR2 FYNNEI. The germline V and J ends were trimmed by 3 bases and 5 bases, with 6 bases remaining between them. The CDR3 sequence is 12 residues long. In DNA form, the CDR3 reads TGTGCCAGCAGTGAGCGTGTAGATACGCAGTATTTT. Protein sequence: CASSERVDTQYF.